A single sample gave rise to the 29 T cell receptor beta chains below, sequenced in a study of naive and memory T cell subsets. Whole-study findings and limits: Especially in CD8 cells, naive repertoires contained a few larger clonotypes, possibly CD45RA-re-expressing memory cells.

An equimolar mix of two oligonucleotides served as the beta constant-region primer for TRBC1 and TRBC2. The ligated cDNA underwent four PCR rounds using SP2 and nested alpha and beta constant-region primers. TCRdb re-called the UMI-ligation and nested PCR reads with MiXCR, one entry per CDR3 protein. The profile shows tens of thousands of distinct CDR3 sequences, 11% of them singletons. For these TCRs, the target antigens are not known. Sequencing input: naive CD4+ T cells from blood. These receptors all stem from a human donor in good health.

The chain combines TRBV6-5 with TRBJ1-6; D gene ambiguous. From germline, CDR1 is MNHEY and CDR2 SVGAGI. Trimming left V 5 bases short and J 7 bases short, with 6 bases between. The CDR3 has 12 amino acids. CDR3 in DNA: TGTGCCAGCAGTCGTACCAATTCACCCCTCCACTTT. Protein product: CASSRTNSPLHF.

The chain combines TRBV10-3 with TRBJ2-1, with D perhaps matching TRBD1 (6 bases). The germline V gene encodes CDR1 ENHRY and CDR2 SYGVKD. This CDR3 spans 14 amino acids. Trimming cost V 4 bases and J 4 bases, with 11 bases left between them. CDR3 protein: CAISGSDRYNEQFF. The CDR3 region has the DNA TGTGCCATCAGTGGCTCGGACAGATACAATGAGCAGTTCTTC.

This clonotype was detected only a few times. The chain links TRBV27 to TRBJ1-1; TRBD1 aligns across 8 bases. This CDR3 is 12 amino acids long. Trimming took 6 bases from V and 5 from J; bases not matched to a gene: 2. The V gene's germline CDR1 is MNHEY and CDR2 SMNVEV (reference sequence). This CDR3 is CASRTGETEAFF. The CDR3 DNA reads TGTGCCAGCAGGACAGGGGAAACTGAAGCTTTCTTT.

The chain couples TRBV3-1 to TRBJ2-1; TRBD2 aligns across 10 bases. Germline CDR1 LGHDT, CDR2 YNNKEL (reference sequence). The CDR3 has 15 residues. Unmatched junction bases numbered 5, after V lost 0 bases and J lost 9 bases. This CDR3 reads CASSQEAGGPGEQFF. The CDR3 DNA reads TGTGCCAGCAGCCAAGAAGCGGGGGGGCCTGGTGAGCAGTTCTTC.

In the case of this clonotype: A much larger clone is a single base away; this may be a read error. V and J are TRBV12-3 or TRBV12-4 and TRBJ2-7, with D uncertain. This CDR3 comprises 14 residues. The ends were cut back, 2 bases at V and 2 bases at J, with 10 bases in the middle. CDR3 DNA: TGTGCCAGCAGTTTACTAACGGCCCCCTACGAGCAGTACTTC. Its protein is CASSLLTAPYEQYF.

This chain connects TRBV9 to TRBJ1-6; D possibly corresponds to TRBD1 (6 bases). The CDR3 covers 17 residues. The ends were cut back, 4 bases at V and 6 bases at J, with 20 bases in the middle. CDR1 is SGDLS, CDR2 YYNGEE, per germline. Written as DNA, the CDR3 is TGTGCCAGCAGCACCCTTGGGGGGATAGGGGGTAATTCACCCCTCCACTTT. Protein product: CASSTLGGIGGNSPLHF.

This clonotype was picked up a small number of times. The V and J genes are TRBV7-9 and TRBJ2-5, with D perhaps TRBD2 (5 bases). The CDR3 has 13 amino acids. The germline V and J ends were trimmed by 4 bases and 4 bases, with 10 bases remaining between them. From germline, CDR1 is SEHNR and CDR2 FQNEAQ (reference sequence). CDR3 sequence (DNA): TGTGCCAGCAGCTCAACGGCGGGAGAGACCCAGTACTTC. Amino acids: CASSSTAGETQYF.

The J gene is TRBJ1-1, the V gene TRBV20-1; D call uncertain. The CDR3 is 12 amino acids. The germline V gene encodes CDR1 DFQATT and CDR2 SNEGSKA (reference sequence). The V gene lost 3 bases and the J gene lost 10 bases, with 15 bases spanning the gap. CDR3 nucleotides: TGCAGTGCTAGTTCAGCCCAGGTAATAGCTTTCTTT. Protein: CSASSAQVIAFF.

This clonotype has more than one count but fewer than ten. The gene calls are TRBV20-1 and TRBJ2-6, with D possibly matching TRBD1 (5 bases). This CDR3 region has 15 residues. CDR1 is DFQATT, CDR2 SNEGSKA, per germline (reference sequence). V shed 2 bases and J shed 0 bases, with 8 bases lying between them. As DNA, the CDR3 is TGCAGTGCTAGATCAGGGTACTCTGGGGCCAACGTCCTGACTTTC. Encoded protein: CSARSGYSGANVLTF.

This clonotype was observed a few times. V gene TRBV29-1 combines with J gene TRBJ2-7, with 8 bases that match TRBD1. Germline V CDR1 and CDR2: SQVTM, ANQGSEA. The CDR3 totals 11 residues. The junction had 3 bases not matched to a gene; V was cut back by 6 bases and J by 5 bases. CDR3 in amino acids: CSVGQGHEQYF. CDR3 in DNA: TGCAGCGTCGGACAGGGACACGAGCAGTACTTC.

This clonotype was seen a handful of times. The rearrangement uses TRBV6-2 or TRBV6-3 and TRBJ2-1; TRBD2 matches at 10 bases. Looked up from germline, CDR1 is MNHEY and CDR2 is SVGEGT. V trimming: 4 bases; J trimming: 10 bases; junction bases outside the gene matches: 10. The length of the CDR3 is 15 residues. The CDR3 DNA reads as TGTGCCAGCAGTTTCAGCGGGAGGGCGGGTCAGGAGCAGTTCTTC. Its translation is CASSFSGRAGQEQFF.

There are many counts of this clonotype. The chain recombines TRBV3-1 with TRBJ1-6; weak D call: TRBD1 (6 bases). This CDR3 contains 15 residues. V dropped 3 bases and J dropped 3 bases, with 9 bases sitting between them. Germline V gene data show CDR1 as LGHDT and CDR2 as YNNKEL (reference sequence). This CDR3 reads CASSHGQIYNSPLHF. In nucleotides, the CDR3 is TGTGCCAGCAGCCATGGACAGATCTATAATTCACCCCTCCACTTT.

This clonotype was observed many times. The V and J genes are TRBV10-3 and TRBJ2-1; 8 bases are shared with TRBD1. The trim removed 7 bases at V and 4 bases at J, leaving 3 bases unmatched. Germline V gene sequence: CDR1 ENHRY, CDR2 SYGVKD. This CDR3 is 13 amino acids long. CDR3 residues: CAITDREYNEQFF. In DNA form, the CDR3 reads TGTGCCATCACGGACAGGGAGTACAATGAGCAGTTCTTC.

The chain recombines TRBV5-1 with TRBJ1-6; D may be TRBD1 (5 bases). V gave up 5 bases and J gave up 6 bases, with 12 bases separating them. Per the germline V gene, CDR1 is SGHRS and CDR2 is YFSETQ. This CDR3 is 14 amino acids long. CDR3 in amino acids: CASSLGEINSPLHF. CDR3 nucleotide sequence: TGCGCCAGCAGTCTGGGGGAGATTAATTCACCCCTCCACTTT.

CDR3 nucleotides: TGTGCCAGCAGTCCCTGGACAGGGGAATTGGATGGCTACACCTTC. This gives the protein CASSPWTGELDGYTF. This chain connects TRBV7-9 to TRBJ1-2, with 9 positions matching TRBD1. The germline gives CDR1 SEHNR, CDR2 FQNEAQ (reference sequence). The trim removed 6 bases at V and 6 bases at J, leaving 11 bases unmatched. The CDR3 sequence is 15 residues long. Supplemented by reference TRBV7-9 and TRBJ1-2, the full variable domain reads DTGVSQNPRHKITKRGQNVTFRCDPISEHNRLYWYRQTLGQGPEFLTYFQNEAQLEKSRLLSDRFSAERPKGSFSTLEIQRTEQGDSAMYLCASSPWTGELDGYTFGSGTRLTVV.

The genes are TRBV6-2 or TRBV6-3 and TRBJ2-5; D is perhaps TRBD2 (6 bases). The CDR3 sequence is 12 residues long. V gave up 5 bases and J gave up 8 bases, with 12 bases separating them. The germline gives CDR1 MNHEY, CDR2 SVGEGT. CDR3: CASSPEGRTQYF. DNA of the CDR3: TGTGCCAGCAGTCCGGAGGGGAGAACCCAGTACTTC.

CDR3: CASSQATLTVNEQFF. CDR3 DNA: TGCGCCAGCAGCCAGGCCACCTTGACAGTGAATGAGCAGTTCTTC. V and J are TRBV4-3 and TRBJ2-1, with a possible D match to TRBD1 (5 bases). Looked up from germline, CDR1 is LGHNA and CDR2 is YSLEER. V was pared by 3 bases and J by 7 bases, with 16 bases between. The CDR3 covers 15 residues.

This clonotype was detected many times. This chain links TRBV15 with TRBJ1-5, with D perhaps matching TRBD1 (6 bases). Looked up from germline, CDR1 is LNHNV and CDR2 is YYDKDF (reference sequence). This CDR3 comprises 15 residues. Trimming removed 1 base from V and 7 bases from J, with 14 bases in between. The CDR3 nucleotides are TGTGCCACCAGCAGAGTAGGGGGGCAGGGGCAGCCCCAGCATTTT. The encoded protein is CATSRVGGQGQPQHF.

The chain uses TRBV7-3 and TRBJ2-1; 16 bases are a match to TRBD2. The length of the CDR3 is 16 residues. The V segment lost 1 base and the J segment 12 bases; nucleotides outside the gene matches: 6. CDR1 and CDR2 (germline): SGHTA, FQGTGA. The CDR3 bases are TGTGCCAGCAGCTTAAGACCGGGACTAGCGGGAGGGGGGCAGTTCTTC. Residues: CASSLRPGLAGGGQFF.

The chain recombines TRBV30 with TRBJ1-1; D unclear. This CDR3 is 14 amino acids long. Trimming stripped 0 bases from V and 3 bases from J, with 11 bases between. Looked up from germline, CDR1 is GTSNPN and CDR2 is SVGIG (reference sequence). CDR3 protein: CAWSVGRLYTEAFF. Here the CDR3 DNA reads TGTGCCTGGAGTGTAGGAAGACTGTACACTGAAGCTTTCTTT. The entire variable domain, with the rest obtained from reference TRBV30 and TRBJ1-1, is as follows: SQTIHQWPATLVQPVGSPLSLECTVEGTSNPNLYWYRQAAGRGLQLLFYSVGIGQISSEVPQNLSASRPQDRQFILSSKKLLLSDSGFYLCAWSVGRLYTEAFFGQGTRLTVV.

The chain couples TRBV6-5 to TRBJ1-1; 9 bases are shared with TRBD1. Looked up from germline, CDR1 is MNHEY and CDR2 is SVGAGI. With V trimmed by 6 bases and J by 5 bases, 4 bases remained unmatched. This CDR3 spans 13 amino acids. CDR3 sequence: CASRQGARTEAFF. The CDR3 bases are TGTGCCAGCAGACAGGGGGCGAGGACTGAAGCTTTCTTT.

This chain joins TRBV6-2 or TRBV6-3 and TRBJ1-6; unclear D gene. The V and J ends lost 7 bases and 10 bases respectively, with 26 bases between them. Germline V gene data show CDR1 as MNHEY and CDR2 as SVGEGT. The CDR3 covers 17 residues. CDR3 coding DNA: TGTGCCAGCACCCATTGGAGAAGTGGACCCCAATGGTCACCCCTCCACTTT. It yields the protein CASTHWRSGPQWSPLHF.

DNA for the CDR3: TGCGCCAGCAGCCAAGATCGAAGAAACCAGTACTTC. This gives the protein CASSQDRRNQYF. The V gene is TRBV4-3, the J gene TRBJ2-5; D uncertain. There are 12 residues in the CDR3. V lost 0 bases to trimming and J lost 10 bases, with 9 bases between them. From germline, CDR1 is LGHNA and CDR2 YSLEER.

This clonotype was recorded a few times. J is TRBJ2-3 and V is TRBV6-6; 8 nucleotides align to TRBD1. Germline V CDR1 and CDR2: MNHNY, SVGAGI (reference sequence). The V and J ends lost 4 bases and 2 bases, in that order; junction bases with no gene match: 8. The CDR3 length is 16 residues. Written as DNA, the CDR3 is TGTGCCAGCAGTTTCGGGACAGGAGGACTCACAGATACGCAGTATTTT. Translation: CASSFGTGGLTDTQYF.

This clonotype was counted at least ten times. The genes are TRBV12-3 or TRBV12-4 and TRBJ2-7; D unclear. The CDR3 sequence is 13 residues long. Trimming removed 3 bases at V and 3 bases at J, with 9 bases between. The chain's CDR3 is CASSFRQSYEQYF. CDR3 DNA: TGTGCCAGCAGTTTTAGGCAGAGCTACGAGCAGTACTTC.

V gene TRBV12-3 or TRBV12-4 combines with J gene TRBJ1-2; D perhaps matches TRBD1 (6 bases). V was shortened by 1 base and J by 8 bases, with 11 bases between the two germline ends. The CDR3 length is 13 residues. The CDR3, as DNA: TGTGCCAGCAGTTTAGGGGGGGGCGCGGGCTACACCTTC. Protein product: CASSLGGGAGYTF.

This clonotype was counted a few times. The CDR3: CASSPRVRNSPLHF. The DNA of the CDR3 is TGTGCCAGCAGTCCCCGGGTGCGAAATTCACCCCTCCACTTT. The V gene is TRBV27, the J gene TRBJ1-6; the D is unclear. The CDR3 has 14 residues. Per germline, CDR1 MNHEY and CDR2 SMNVEV (reference sequence). Trimming took off 5 bases at V and 7 bases at J, with 12 bases between the two ends.

This clonotype came up a few times. The chain carries TRBV28 and TRBJ2-7, with unresolved D. The CDR3 length is 15 residues. Germline values: CDR1 MDHEN, CDR2 SYDVKM. Trimming stripped 5 bases from V and 0 bases from J, with 14 bases between. CDR3: CASSAPRSSSYEQYF. The CDR3 DNA sequence: TGTGCCAGCAGTGCGCCCCGGTCGAGCTCCTACGAGCAGTACTTC.

About this clonotype: A read error may explain this, as a much larger clone is one base away. This rearrangement joins TRBV4-2 to TRBJ1-6, with 9 bases that match TRBD1. CDR1 LGHNA and CDR2 YNFKEQ come from the germline V gene. CDR3 length: 16 amino acids. Written as DNA, the CDR3 is TGTGTCAGCAGCCCGCGGGACAGGGCCACGATCTCACCCCTCCACTTT. It codes for CVSSPRDRATISPLHF.